Below, 30 T cell receptor beta chains from the same sample are listed, as sequenced in a study of cytomegalovirus exposure and HLA in healthy donors. Produced via immunoSEQ multiplex PCR; TCRdb's table is partial and in-frame only. Here the sample spans 200,000 to 250,000 clones, around four fifths being singletons. The sequencing sample was made of PBMCs. The source is a woman between 18 and 29 years old in good health and CMV-seronegative.

This sequence joins TRBV5-4 and TRBJ2-5, with D perhaps TRBD1 or TRBD2 (5 bases each). This CDR3 is 14 amino acids long. The germline V gene has CDR1 SGHNT and CDR2 YYREEE (reference sequence). V was clipped by 4 bases and J by 5 bases, with 15 bases between them. CDR3 protein: CASSPAGGRETQYF. As DNA, the CDR3 is TGTGCCAGCAGCCCCGCTGGGGGAAGGGAGACCCAGTACTTC.

The chain carries TRBV5-1 and TRBJ2-6; D tentatively fits TRBD1 or TRBD2 (5 bases each). Germline CDR1 is SGHRS and CDR2 is YFSETQ. This CDR3 is built from 16 residues. V was shortened by 0 bases and J by 4 bases, with 11 bases between the two germline ends. CDR3: CASSLGGAGGANVLTF. CDR3 DNA: TGCGCCAGCAGCTTGGGAGGGGCAGGAGGGGCCAACGTCCTGACTTTC.

The V gene is TRBV7-2, the J gene TRBJ1-2, with 10 nucleotides matching TRBD1. Germline lookup yields CDR1 SGHTA and CDR2 FQGNSA. The CDR3 is 16 residues long. J lost 1 base, V lost 7 bases, and 9 bases had no gene match. CDR3 sequence (DNA): TGTGCCAGCACCAGAGCTGGGACAGGGGTTAACTATGGCTACACCTTC. Protein sequence: CASTRAGTGVNYGYTF.

This clone was counted a single time. The rearrangement uses TRBV28 and TRBJ2-5; 9 bases match TRBD2. This CDR3 has 14 amino acids. Germline V gene sequence: CDR1 MDHEN, CDR2 SYDVKM. With V trimmed by 6 bases and J by 5 bases, 7 bases remained unmatched. The CDR3 sequence is CASSDSGRWETQYF. The CDR3 DNA reads as TGTGCCAGCAGCGATAGCGGGAGATGGGAGACCCAGTACTTC. Full variable domain (rest looked up from reference TRBV28 and TRBJ2-5): DVKVTQSSRYLVKRTGEKVFLECVQDMDHENMFWYRQDPGLGLRLIYFSYDVKMKEKGDIPEGYSVSREKKERFSLILESASTNQTSMYLCASSDSGRWETQYFGPGTRLLVL.

Worth noting for this clone: The germline gene is not matched at one end of the junction; a read error may be the cause. The V call is TRBV29-1, the J call TRBJ2-1, with D perhaps TRBD1 or TRBD2 (5 bases each). CDR3 length equals 11 residues. Germline values: CDR1 SQVTM, CDR2 ANQGSEA. CDR3 in amino acids: CSAEGDHEQFF. The CDR3 DNA sequence: TGCAGCGCTGAAGGGGACCATGAGCAGTTCTTC.

The chain carries TRBV25-1 and TRBJ2-5; 8 nucleotides agree with TRBD2. After removal of 4 bases from V and 5 bases from J, the junction contained 6 bases not matched to a gene. The CDR3 has 14 amino acids. Germline CDR1 reads MGHDK; CDR2 reads SYGVNS. DNA for the CDR3: TGTGCCAGCAGTGCGGTGGCTAGCGGGGAGACCCAGTACTTC. Protein product: CASSAVASGETQYF.

The rearrangement joins TRBV9 to TRBJ2-2; tentative D call: TRBD1 (6 bases). Germline-derived CDR1 and CDR2 are SGDLS and YYNGEE. V shed 4 bases and J shed 5 bases, with 12 bases lying between them. This CDR3 comprises 14 residues. The CDR3 bases are TGTGCCAGCAGCCCCCAAGGGGGAACCGGGGAGCTGTTTTTT. Translated: CASSPQGGTGELFF.

V is TRBV5-1 and J is TRBJ1-5; 12 bases are a match to TRBD1. The CDR3 runs to 14 residues. From germline, CDR1 is SGHRS and CDR2 YFSETQ. V lost 4 bases to trimming and J lost 7 bases; unmatched junction nucleotides: 3. CDR3 amino acids: CASSGTGGEQPQHF. For the CDR3, the DNA is TGCGCCAGCAGCGGGACAGGGGGCGAGCAGCCCCAGCATTTT.

This chain uses TRBV27 with TRBJ1-2; D ambiguous. This CDR3 region has 13 residues. Trimming shortened V by 3 bases and J by 0 bases, and 5 bases separated the two germline ends. CDR1 and CDR2 from the germline V gene are MNHEY and SMNVEV (reference sequence). CDR3 protein: CASSFRANYGYTF. Written as DNA, the CDR3 is TGTGCCAGCAGTTTTAGGGCTAACTATGGCTACACCTTC.

The chain employs TRBV28 and TRBJ2-7, with D possibly matching TRBD1 (5 bases). Trimming cost V 5 bases and J 7 bases, with 12 bases left between them. The germline V gene has CDR1 MDHEN and CDR2 SYDVKM. CDR3 size: 12 residues. The CDR3, as DNA: TGTGCCAGCAGTGTAATGCCAGGGGAGCAGTACTTC. Protein: CASSVMPGEQYF. Filled out from reference TRBV28 and TRBJ2-7, the complete variable domain reads DVKVTQSSRYLVKRTGEKVFLECVQDMDHENMFWYRQDPGLGLRLIYFSYDVKMKEKGDIPEGYSVSREKKERFSLILESASTNQTSMYLCASSVMPGEQYFGPGTRLTVT.

With respect to this clone: Additional DNA sequences in this sample encode the identical CDR3. The rearrangement links TRBV6-5 to TRBJ1-2, with D unclear. The CDR3 covers 11 residues. The germline CDR1 and CDR2 sequences are MNHEY and SVGAGI. Trimming removed 6 bases from V and 7 bases from J, with 9 bases in between. The CDR3 sequence is CASSPGGGYTF. The CDR3 bases are TGTGCCAGCAGCCCGGGTGGTGGCTACACCTTC.

This sequence joins TRBV6-5 and TRBJ1-5; D unresolved. The V gene's germline CDR1 is MNHEY and CDR2 SVGAGI. V lost 8 bases to trimming and J lost 6 bases, with 14 bases between them. This CDR3 has 13 residues. The CDR3 reads CASAAVGSQPQHF. In nucleotides, the CDR3 is TGTGCCAGCGCCGCAGTAGGGAGTCAGCCCCAGCATTTT.

The chain carries TRBV30 and TRBJ1-1; D gene uncertain. Trimming shortened V by 1 base and J by 0 bases, and 6 bases separated the two germline ends. This CDR3 comprises 13 residues. CDR1 is GTSNPN and CDR2 is SVGIG in the germline V gene (reference sequence). The DNA for the CDR3 is TGTGCCTGGAGTGAGCAGATGAACACTGAAGCTTTCTTT. Its protein product is CAWSEQMNTEAFF.

The rearrangement links TRBV4-1 to TRBJ2-2, with TRBD2 as a possible D gene (7 bases). V lost 2 bases, J lost 0 bases, and 10 bases lay in between. Germline assignment: CDR1 MGHRA and CDR2 YSYEKL. The CDR3 is 16 amino acids. The CDR3: CASSQRGATNTGELFF. The CDR3 DNA reads as TGCGCCAGCAGCCAACGGGGGGCGACGAACACCGGGGAGCTGTTTTTT.

A note on this clone: This sample includes further DNA sequences coding for the same CDR3. The V call is TRBV5-1, the J call TRBJ1-4; TRBD1 is a possible D gene (5 bases). From germline, CDR1 is SGHRS and CDR2 YFSETQ. The CDR3 loop spans 15 amino acids. The ends were cut back, 0 bases at V and 3 bases at J, with 9 bases in the middle. CDR3 residues: CASSLAWGANEKLFF. The DNA of the CDR3 is TGCGCCAGCAGCTTGGCCTGGGGGGCTAATGAAAAACTGTTTTTT.

The chain carries TRBV4-2 and TRBJ1-2; tentatively, D is TRBD1 (5 bases). Trimming cost V 6 bases and J 0 bases, with 20 bases left between them. The CDR3 runs to 17 residues. From germline, CDR1 is LGHNA and CDR2 YNFKEQ. The CDR3, as DNA: TGTGCCAGCAGGAAAGTGGGAGACAGACCTACTAACTATGGCTACACCTTC. Protein: CASRKVGDRPTNYGYTF.

The count of this clone is one. The gene calls are TRBV28 and TRBJ1-4; D is undetermined. V was shortened by 6 bases and J by 8 bases, with 13 bases between the two germline ends. Germline V lookup: CDR1 MDHEN, CDR2 SYDVKM. This CDR3 contains 13 residues. The CDR3 region has the DNA TGTGCCAGCAGCAATAGGGTGGACGAAAAACTGTTTTTT. Translation: CASSNRVDEKLFF.

This clone was counted once. V is TRBV6-1 and J is TRBJ2-7, with D hard to call. The CDR3 is 13 residues long. The ends were cut back, 6 bases at V and 2 bases at J, with 11 bases in the middle. Germline values: CDR1 MNHNS, CDR2 SASEGT. The CDR3 DNA sequence: TGTGCCAGCAGGGCTAGTCAAACCTACGAGCAGTACTTC. Its protein is CASRASQTYEQYF.

The chain is built from TRBV5-4 and TRBJ2-7; perhaps D is TRBD1 or TRBD2 (5 bases each). V dropped 1 base and J dropped 5 bases, with 16 bases sitting between them. The CDR3 contains 15 residues. Germline loops: CDR1 SGHNT, CDR2 YYREEE (reference sequence). For the CDR3, the DNA is TGTGCCAGCAGCTTGCAGGCCTCGGGACGGCACGAGCAGTACTTC. Amino acids: CASSLQASGRHEQYF.

The chain links TRBV18 to TRBJ2-7; D might be TRBD2 (6 bases). The V gene's germline CDR1 is KGHSH and CDR2 LQKENI. The V gene lost 0 bases and the J gene lost 4 bases, with 7 bases spanning the gap. CDR3 length: 13 amino acids. The CDR3 DNA reads as TGTGCCAGCTCACCACCGGCGGGATACGAGCAGTACTTC. Protein sequence: CASSPPAGYEQYF.

The chain combines TRBV6-5 with TRBJ2-1, with 9 bases matching TRBD1. V shed 2 bases, J shed 13 bases, and the junction held 9 bases outside the gene matches. Germline V gene sequence: CDR1 MNHEY, CDR2 SVGAGI. There are 14 residues in the CDR3. The CDR3 bases are TGTGCCAGCAGTTACATGGGGGACAGGGCCCGTCAGTTCTTC. Its protein is CASSYMGDRARQFF.

This chain connects TRBV30 to TRBJ2-5; possibly TRBD1 or TRBD2 for D (5 bases each). This CDR3 contains 13 residues. The germline CDR1 and CDR2 sequences are GTSNPN and SVGIG (reference sequence). Trimming cost V 1 base and J 5 bases, with 11 bases left between them. CDR3 amino acids: CAWSGDRGETQYF. DNA of the CDR3: TGTGCCTGGAGTGGAGACAGAGGGGAGACCCAGTACTTC.

This chain connects TRBV2 to TRBJ1-2, with 7 bases lining up with TRBD1. V lost 9 bases to trimming and J lost 4 bases; unmatched junction nucleotides: 8. The CDR3 is made up of 13 amino acids. From germline, CDR1 is SNHLY and CDR2 FYNNEI. The CDR3 sequence: CARSTGFVYGYTF. The DNA of the CDR3 is TGTGCCAGGTCGACAGGGTTCGTCTATGGCTACACCTTC.

V and J are TRBV10-3 and TRBJ1-1; a possible D gene is TRBD1 (5 bases). The germline V gene encodes CDR1 ENHRY and CDR2 SYGVKD. Trimming took off 6 bases at V and 4 bases at J, with 15 bases between the two ends. CDR3 length: 14 amino acids. The CDR3 here is CAIRPGTALTEAFF. For the CDR3, the DNA is TGTGCCATCAGACCCGGGACGGCGCTCACTGAAGCTTTCTTT.

V is TRBV11-1 and J is TRBJ2-6, with 7 nucleotides matching TRBD1. V lost 3 bases to trimming and J lost 0 bases; unmatched junction nucleotides: 5. The CDR3 has 17 amino acids. CDR1 is SGHAT and CDR2 is FQDESV in the germline V gene (reference sequence). As DNA, the CDR3 is TGTGCCAGCAGCTTGACAGGGATTAGCTCTGGGGCCAACGTCCTGACTTTC. This sequence encodes CASSLTGISSGANVLTF.

The rearrangement joins TRBV6-5 to TRBJ1-1; a possible D gene is TRBD1 (6 bases). Trimming took 8 bases from V and 1 from J, leaving 17 bases between them. This CDR3 has 15 amino acids. Germline V gene lookup returns CDR1 MNHEY and CDR2 SVGAGI. In DNA, the CDR3 is TGTGCCAGCTGGGTCGTAGCAGGGGCGAACACTGAAGCTTTCTTT. Translation gives CASWVVAGANTEAFF.

The genes are TRBV4-1 and TRBJ2-2; 8 bases align to TRBD1. The CDR3 covers 15 residues. Looked up from germline, CDR1 is MGHRA and CDR2 is YSYEKL. V shed 4 bases and J 3 bases; nucleotides not matched to a gene: 4. CDR3 sequence reads: CASSPRDRHTGELFF. The DNA of the CDR3 is TGCGCCAGCAGCCCCCGGGACAGGCACACCGGGGAGCTGTTTTTT.

The rearrangement uses TRBV30 and TRBJ1-4; D is possibly TRBD1 (5 bases). The length of the CDR3 is 14 residues. With 0 bases removed from V and 5 bases from J, the gap between germline ends came to 10 bases. Per the germline V gene, CDR1 is GTSNPN and CDR2 is SVGIG (reference sequence). The CDR3 loop is CAWSVPGVNEKLFF. The CDR3 region has the DNA TGTGCCTGGAGTGTACCGGGGGTGAATGAAAAACTGTTTTTT.

V and J are TRBV13 and TRBJ2-1, with D perhaps matching TRBD1 (5 bases). V was clipped by 3 bases and J by 5 bases, with 17 bases between them. The CDR3 totals 16 residues. Germline assignment: CDR1 PRHDT and CDR2 FYEKMQ (reference sequence). CDR3 amino acids: CASSLGGQGYDNEQFF. The CDR3 DNA is TGTGCCAGCAGCTTGGGTGGGCAGGGTTACGACAATGAGCAGTTCTTC.

The chain uses TRBV6-5 and TRBJ2-3; 12 nucleotides agree with TRBD2. The CDR3 has 15 residues. Germline CDR1 MNHEY, CDR2 SVGAGI. V lost 10 bases, J lost 2 bases, and 7 bases stayed unmatched. The CDR3 bases are TGTGCCACCCATGGGACTAGCGGGTTCACAGATACGCAGTATTTT. Translating gives CATHGTSGFTDTQYF.